The 15 T cell receptor beta chains below come from one sample, sequenced in a study of T cell changes during pregnancy in multiple sclerosis. Profiling relied on immunoSEQ multiplex PCR, and the TCRdb table lists in-frame clones only, not all of them. The sample contains 110,000 or so clones, about 93% of which appear only once. The sequences come from peripheral blood, collected before pregnancy. Receptor source: a female donor with multiple sclerosis, enrolled in a pregnancy study.

V is TRBV5-1 and J is TRBJ2-7, with 10 bases identical to TRBD1. V lost 1 base and J lost 1; bases outside the gene matches: 5. The CDR3 is 16 residues long. Looked up from germline, CDR1 is SGHRS and CDR2 is YFSETQ. The CDR3 DNA reads as TGCGCCAGCAGCTTGTTAGAGGGACAGGGGTCCTACGAGCAGTACTTC. This encodes CASSLLEGQGSYEQYF.

A remark on this clone: This sample also contains other DNA sequences that code for the same CDR3. This CDR3 is CASSLAGTGGGYTF. As DNA, the CDR3 is TGCGCCAGCAGCTTGGCGGGGACAGGGGGCGGCTACACCTTC. The chain recombines TRBV5-1 with TRBJ1-2; 12 nucleotides match TRBD1. V shed 0 bases and J 8 bases; nucleotides not matched to a gene: 2. The CDR3 sequence is 14 residues long. In germline, CDR1 is SGHRS, CDR2 YFSETQ.

This chain connects TRBV6-5 to TRBJ1-1; TRBD1 matches at 8 bases. V lost 6 bases and J lost 4; bases outside the gene matches: 4. The CDR3 extends over 13 amino acids. The germline V gene encodes CDR1 MNHEY and CDR2 SVGAGI. In DNA, the CDR3 is TGTGCCAGCAGCACAACAGGGGGCACTGAAGCTTTCTTT. Translation: CASSTTGGTEAFF.

The chain employs TRBV5-1 and TRBJ1-3, with a weak D call TRBD1 (5 bases). The germline V and J ends were trimmed by 4 bases and 4 bases, with 12 bases remaining between them. This CDR3 is built from 14 residues. From germline, CDR1 is SGHRS and CDR2 YFSETQ. The CDR3 is CASSQDNGGNTIYF. The CDR3 bases are TGCGCCAGCAGCCAGGACAACGGCGGAAACACCATATATTTT.

This chain joins TRBV4-1 and TRBJ2-3; 7 nucleotides line up with TRBD1. V dropped 2 bases and J dropped 0; count of bases not matched to a gene: 5. The CDR3 contains 16 residues. Germline values: CDR1 MGHRA, CDR2 YSYEKL. CDR3 sequence (DNA): TGCGCCAGCAGCCAATCCGGGGACAGCAGCACAGATACGCAGTATTTT. Protein: CASSQSGDSSTDTQYF.

The V and J genes are TRBV6-1 and TRBJ2-7; no reliable D call. Trimming stripped 6 bases from V and 2 bases from J, with 5 bases between. Germline CDR1 reads MNHNS; CDR2 reads SASEGT. The CDR3 spans 11 residues. CDR3 region: CASSSPYEQYF. The CDR3 coding sequence is TGTGCCAGCAGCTCCCCCTACGAGCAGTACTTC.

The genes are TRBV19 and TRBJ1-1, with 7 bases that match TRBD1. Looked up from germline, CDR1 is LNHDA and CDR2 is SQIVND (reference sequence). CDR3 length: 14 amino acids. V was clipped by 6 bases and J by 5 bases; unmatched bases: 9. CDR3 protein: CASSQQGLGTEAFF. The CDR3 bases are TGTGCCAGTAGCCAACAGGGGCTAGGGACTGAAGCTTTCTTT.

The rearrangement uses TRBV28 and TRBJ2-7, with D tentatively TRBD2 (5 bases). The CDR3 spans 18 residues. Trimming pared 4 bases from V and 1 base from J, leaving 23 bases between. Germline CDR1 reads MDHEN; CDR2 reads SYDVKM. The CDR3 here is CASSSEGGWGSPSYEQYF. The CDR3 bases are TGTGCCAGCAGTTCCGAGGGCGGGTGGGGATCCCCTTCCTACGAGCAGTACTTC.

This chain joins TRBV27 and TRBJ1-2; 12 bases agree with TRBD1. This CDR3 is built from 15 residues. CDR1 and CDR2 from the germline V gene are MNHEY and SMNVEV (reference sequence). Losses at the gene ends were 4 bases for V and 7 bases for J; bases not matched to a gene: 7. The CDR3 nucleotides are TGTGCCAGCAGTTCCCGGGACAGGGGGCGAATTGGCTACACCTTC. Amino acids: CASSSRDRGRIGYTF.

The V and J genes are TRBV5-6 and TRBJ2-7; 8 positions match TRBD1. After removal of 2 bases from V and 0 bases from J, the junction contained 7 bases not matched to a gene. The CDR3 sequence is 16 residues long. Germline CDR1 SGHDT, CDR2 YYEEEE. CDR3 bases: TGTGCCAGCAGCTTCCCGCGGACAGGGATCTCCTACGAGCAGTACTTC. It translates to CASSFPRTGISYEQYF. The full variable domain, its missing parts supplied by reference TRBV5-6 and TRBJ2-7, is DAGVTQSPTHLIKTRGQQVTLRCSPKSGHDTVSWYQQALGQGPQFIFQYYEEEERQRGNFPDRFSGHQFPNYSSELNVNALLLGDSALYLCASSFPRTGISYEQYFGPGTRLTVT.

This clone was observed a handful of times. The rearrangement uses TRBV14 and TRBJ2-1; D possibly corresponds to TRBD1 (5 bases). CDR1 SGHDN and CDR2 FVKESK come from the germline V gene. V lost 4 bases and J lost 12, with 13 bases in between. CDR3 length: 12 residues. CDR3 protein: CASSPKGVRQFF. The CDR3, as DNA: TGTGCCAGCAGCCCCAAAGGGGTAAGGCAGTTCTTC.

The rearrangement links TRBV14 to TRBJ1-3; D is undetermined. Per the germline V gene, CDR1 is SGHDN and CDR2 is FVKESK. The CDR3 extends over 13 amino acids. The V end was cut by 3 bases, the J end by 3 bases, with 6 bases between. The CDR3 sequence: CASSQAIGNTIYF. CDR3 sequence (DNA): TGTGCCAGCAGCCAGGCCATTGGAAACACCATATATTTT.

The chain has TRBV28 and TRBJ2-1, with 8 bases that match TRBD2. The CDR3 totals 15 residues. Germline assignment: CDR1 MDHEN and CDR2 SYDVKM. V trimming: 6 bases; J trimming: 0 bases; junction bases outside the gene matches: 4. The CDR3 loop reads CASSITSGSYNEQFF. The CDR3 DNA reads as TGTGCCAGCAGCATTACTAGCGGCTCCTACAATGAGCAGTTCTTC.

V usage is TRBV11-2 and J usage is TRBJ2-3, with TRBD2 identical over 7 bases. Losses at the gene ends were 1 base for V and 4 bases for J; bases not matched to a gene: 8. The CDR3 has 16 residues. Germline CDR1 reads SGHAT; CDR2 reads FQNNGV. CDR3 sequence reads: CASSLGVSGEADTQYF. The CDR3 bases are TGTGCCAGCAGCTTAGGAGTAAGCGGGGAAGCAGATACGCAGTATTTT.

This chain connects TRBV27 to TRBJ2-2; TRBD2 agrees at 7 bases. This CDR3 spans 15 amino acids. J lost 2 bases, V lost 1 base, and 1 base had no gene match. CDR1 MNHEY and CDR2 SMNVEV come from the germline V gene (reference sequence). The CDR3 region has the DNA TGTGCCAGCAGTTTATTGGGACTAAACACCGGGGAGCTGTTTTTT. Encoded protein: CASSLLGLNTGELFF.